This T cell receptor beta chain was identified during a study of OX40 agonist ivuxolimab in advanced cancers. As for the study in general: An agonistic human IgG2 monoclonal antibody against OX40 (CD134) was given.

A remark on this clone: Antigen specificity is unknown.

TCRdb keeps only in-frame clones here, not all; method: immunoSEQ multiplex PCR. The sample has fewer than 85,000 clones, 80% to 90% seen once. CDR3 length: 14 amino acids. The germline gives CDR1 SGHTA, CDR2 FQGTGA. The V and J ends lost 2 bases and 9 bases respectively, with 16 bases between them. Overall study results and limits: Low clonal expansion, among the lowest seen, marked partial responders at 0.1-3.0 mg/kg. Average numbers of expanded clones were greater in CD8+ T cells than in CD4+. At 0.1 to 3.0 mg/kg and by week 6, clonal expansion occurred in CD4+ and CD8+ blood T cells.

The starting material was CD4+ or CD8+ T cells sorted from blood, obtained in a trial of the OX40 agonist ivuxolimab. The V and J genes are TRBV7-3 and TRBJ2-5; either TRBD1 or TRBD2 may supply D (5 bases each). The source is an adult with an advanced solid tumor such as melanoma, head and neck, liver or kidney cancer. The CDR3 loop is CASSLSGSGTAQYF. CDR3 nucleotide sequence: TGTGCCAGCAGCTTATCAGGGTCTGGGACGGCCCAGTACTTC.